These 21 T cell receptor beta chains were sequenced from one sample in a study of tissue T cells after allogeneic stem cell transplantation. Specified time point: mouse harvest day 7 after allogeneic transplant. Tail vein injection delivered 10^7 T-cell-depleted bone marrow cells and 10^6 splenic CD5+ T cells. The table came from immunoSEQ multiplex PCR; TCRdb's copy has only in-frame clones and leaves some out. The sample yields roughly 5,000 clones, 46% seen once. What was sequenced was skin. Receptor source: a female BALB/c mouse given C57BL/6 T cells with graft-versus-host disease after an allogeneic hematopoietic cell transplant.

This clone appeared a few times. Gene names and germline refer to mouse. The observed sequence ends 1 residue before the CDR3 terminus, with the missing tail filled in from the germline J gene. The chain carries TRBV13-1 and TRBJ2-3; 9 bases match TRBD2. The CDR3 has 16 residues. J gave up 0 bases and V 0 bases, and 2 bases lay outside the gene matches. Germline V CDR1 and CDR2: NSHNY, SYGAGN. CDR3 DNA (partial): TGTGCCAGCAGTGATGCCTGGGGGGGAAGTGCAGAAACGCTGTAT. This sequence encodes CASSDAWGGSAETLY. The full CDR3 is CASSDAWGGSAETLYF.

In this sample, this clone turned up a few times. Mouse gene names apply. The read falls 1 residue short of the CDR3 end, and the missing part is taken from the germline J gene. The chain couples TRBV26 to TRBJ1-1; D gene unclear. The V end lost 5 bases, the J end lost 0 bases, and 4 bases lay between the germline ends. The CDR3 has 12 amino acids. Looked up from germline, CDR1 is KGHPV and CDR2 is FQNQEV (reference sequence). The DNA read from the CDR3 is TGTGCCAGCAGTGGACAGAACACAGAAGTCTTC. Protein: CASSGQNTEVF. The full CDR3 protein reads CASSGQNTEVFF. Using reference TRBV26 and TRBJ1-1 for the parts outside the CDR3, the full variable domain is NSKVIQTPRYLVKGQGQKAKMRCIPEKGHPVVFWYQQNKNNEFKFLINFQNQEVLQQIDMTEKRFSAECPSNSPCSLEIQSSEAGDSALYLCASSGQNTEVFFGKGTRLTVV.

Concerning this clone: The genes are named according to mouse. The observed sequence ends 1 residue before the CDR3 terminus, with the missing tail filled in from the germline J gene. V gene TRBV26 combines with J gene TRBJ2-4; 12 bases agree with TRBD2. This CDR3 is built from 15 residues. Germline-derived CDR1 and CDR2 are KGHPV and FQNQEV (reference sequence). V was pared by 4 bases and J by 1 base, with 0 bases of the junction left unmatched. The CDR3 protein is CASSRTGGGQNTLYF. The DNA read from the CDR3 is TGTGCCAGCAGTCGGACTGGGGGGGGTCAAAACACCTTGTAC. The full variable domain, its missing parts supplied by reference TRBV26 and TRBJ2-4, is NSKVIQTPRYLVKGQGQKAKMRCIPEKGHPVVFWYQQNKNNEFKFLINFQNQEVLQQIDMTEKRFSAECPSNSPCSLEIQSSEAGDSALYLCASSRTGGGQNTLYFGAGTRLSVL.

This clone was counted between two and nine times. Genes and germline are mouse. Read data end 1 residue before the CDR3 end; the end is taken from the germline J gene. Other DNA sequences in the sample encode the same CDR3. This sequence joins TRBV26 and TRBJ1-3; D is unclear. The CDR3 sequence is 15 residues long. The V gene lost 0 bases and the J gene lost 0 bases, with 6 bases spanning the gap. The germline CDR1 and CDR2 sequences are KGHPV and FQNQEV (reference sequence). The covered CDR3 bases are TGTGCCAGCAGTCTGTCGACCAATTCTGGAAATACGCTCTAT. Its protein product is CASSLSTNSGNTLY. The full-length CDR3 reads as CASSLSTNSGNTLYF.

This clone appeared a few times. Germline and genes here are mouse. The sequenced CDR3 bases are TGTGCCAGCAGTCTTGGACATCAAGACACCCAGTAC. Amino acids: CASSLGHQDTQY. The whole CDR3 region reads CASSLGHQDTQYF. The chain links TRBV26 to TRBJ2-5, with a tentative D call TRBD1 (5 bases). The read halts 1 residue ahead of the CDR3 end, with the missing end drawn from the germline J gene. CDR3 length: 13 residues. The V end lost 3 bases, the J end lost 3 bases, and 7 bases lay between the germline ends. The germline V gene encodes CDR1 KGHPV and CDR2 FQNQEV (reference sequence). The variable domain in full, with the rest retrieved from reference TRBV26 and TRBJ2-5, is NSKVIQTPRYLVKGQGQKAKMRCIPEKGHPVVFWYQQNKNNEFKFLINFQNQEVLQQIDMTEKRFSAECPSNSPCSLEIQSSEAGDSALYLCASSLGHQDTQYFGPGTRLLVL.

Of note for this clone: Genes and germline come from the mouse. Sequencing ends 1 residue short of the CDR3 end; the germline J gene provides the rest. This chain joins TRBV26 and TRBJ1-1; 11 bases are shared with TRBD1. The germline CDR1 and CDR2 sequences are KGHPV and FQNQEV (reference sequence). This CDR3 has 14 residues. The V segment lost 6 bases and the J segment 3 bases; nucleotides outside the gene matches: 3. The covered CDR3 bases are TGTGCCAGCAGCAGGACAGGGGGCGACACAGAAGTCTTC. Translated, it gives CASSRTGGDTEVF. In full, the CDR3 reads CASSRTGGDTEVFF.

Note on this clone: The gene names here belong to mouse. The read halts 1 residue ahead of the CDR3 end, with the missing end drawn from the germline J gene. The chain combines TRBV16 with TRBJ1-1; D remains ambiguous. V lost 0 bases and J 8 bases, leaving 10 bases between the germline ends. Germline CDR1 and CDR2: SGHSA and FRNQAP. This CDR3 is 13 amino acids long. The DNA read from the CDR3 is TGTGCAAGCAGCTTAGACGGGGTCCTGGAAGTCTTC. Its translation: CASSLDGVLEVF. The CDR3, in full, reads CASSLDGVLEVFF.

As to this clone: Here the gene names and germline are mouse. The read comes to an end 1 residue before the CDR3 does, leaving the germline J gene to fill in the end. The chain recombines TRBV16 with TRBJ1-1; possible D gene TRBD1, 5 bases. CDR1 SGHSA and CDR2 FRNQAP come from the germline V gene. The ends were cut back, 5 bases at V and 2 bases at J, with 6 bases in the middle. The CDR3 totals 12 residues. The sequenced CDR3 bases are TGTGCAAGCAGCCGGGACAACACAGAAGTCTTC. Translated: CASSRDNTEVF. In full, the CDR3 is CASSRDNTEVFF. Filled out from reference TRBV16 and TRBJ1-1, the complete variable domain reads NAGVIQTPRHKVTGKGQEATLWCEPISGHSAVFWYRQTIVQGLEFLTYFRNQAPIDDSGMPKERFSAQMPNQSHSTLKIQSTQPQDSAVYLCASSRDNTEVFFGKGTRLTVV.

About this clone itself: Genes and germline come from the mouse. The read ends 1 residue shy of where the CDR3 ends; the end is completed using the germline J gene. The chain uses TRBV26 and TRBJ2-4, with 8 bases fitting TRBD2. Germline V gives CDR1 KGHPV, CDR2 FQNQEV (reference sequence). The CDR3 runs to 14 residues. Germline trimming cut 6 bases from V and 2 bases from J; bases unmatched to any gene: 4. The part of the CDR3 DNA that was read is TGTGCCAGCAGAGACTGGGGTCTTCAAAACACCTTGTAC. Protein product: CASRDWGLQNTLY. In full, the CDR3 reads CASRDWGLQNTLYF.

This clone was seen a handful of times. Germline and genes: mouse. The read gets to within 1 residue of the CDR3 end, and the germline J gene fills in the rest. The chain combines TRBV26 with TRBJ2-7; a possible D gene is TRBD1 (6 bases). The CDR3 is 12 amino acids. Germline V gene lookup returns CDR1 KGHPV and CDR2 FQNQEV (reference sequence). The V end was cut by 6 bases, the J end by 4 bases, with 10 bases between. The CDR3 loop reads CASSRDRYEQYF. The CDR3 DNA, read in part, is TGTGCCAGCAGCCGAGACAGGTATGAACAGTAC.

This clone was observed once. Gene names are mouse gene names. Read sequence stops 1 residue before the CDR3 end, and the germline J gene provides the missing end. This chain connects TRBV26 to TRBJ1-2, with D possibly being TRBD1 (5 bases). Trimming took off 2 bases at V and 4 bases at J, with 8 bases between the two ends. The CDR3 runs to 13 residues. Germline CDR1 and CDR2: KGHPV and FQNQEV (reference sequence). The CDR3 loop reads CASSLGGSSDYTF. Incomplete CDR3 DNA: TGTGCCAGCAGTCTGGGGGGGAGCTCCGACTACACC.

About this clone itself: Genes and germline are mouse. The DNA ends 1 residue before the CDR3 does, and the rest of the CDR3 is filled in from the germline J gene. The chain links TRBV26 to TRBJ1-1; D is undetermined. The germline V gene has CDR1 KGHPV and CDR2 FQNQEV (reference sequence). The CDR3 is made up of 15 amino acids. The V end was cut by 0 bases, the J end by 2 bases, with 10 bases between. The chain's CDR3 is CASSLSGGFNTEVFF. The sequenced part of the CDR3 DNA is TGTGCCAGCAGTCTGTCGGGTGGGTTCAACACAGAAGTCTTC.

This clone has more than one count but fewer than ten. Genes here carry mouse names. The read ends 1 residue shy of where the CDR3 ends; the end is completed using the germline J gene. This sequence joins TRBV12-2 and TRBJ2-5; 10 nucleotides line up with TRBD1. With 4 bases clipped from V and 3 bases from J, the junction kept 3 bases outside the gene matches. This CDR3 has 14 residues. Looked up from germline, CDR1 is SGHLS and CDR2 is HYDKME. CDR3: CASSRGQGQDTQYF. CDR3 DNA, as far as it was read: TGTGCCAGCTCCCGGGGACAGGGGCAAGACACCCAGTAC.

The sample holds a few counts of this clone. Gene labels here are mouse ones. The read finishes 1 residue shy of the CDR3 end, and the germline J gene is used to complete it. V is TRBV15 and J is TRBJ2-5, with unresolved D. CDR1 SGHND and CDR2 FRSKSL come from the germline V gene. V was trimmed by 7 bases and J by 3 bases, leaving 5 bases between them. CDR3 size: 11 residues. CDR3 DNA, as far as it was read: TGTGCCAGCACCAAACAAGACACCCAGTAC. It codes for CASTKQDTQY. The full CDR3 reads CASTKQDTQYF. The whole variable domain, remainder taken from reference TRBV15 and TRBJ2-5, is DAGVTQTPRHEVAEKGQTIILKCEPVSGHNDLFWYRQTKIQGLELLSYFRSKSLMEDGGAFKDRFKAEMLNSSFSTLKIQPTEPKDSAVYLCASTKQDTQYFGPGTRLLVL.

This clone was counted between two and nine times. The genes and germline here are from mouse. Read sequence stops 1 residue before the CDR3 end, and the germline J gene provides the missing end. The rearrangement links TRBV26 to TRBJ2-7; D unclear. V dropped 2 bases and J dropped 0 bases, with 8 bases sitting between them. Germline CDR1 is KGHPV and CDR2 is FQNQEV (reference sequence). This CDR3 spans 14 amino acids. The part of the CDR3 DNA that was read is TGTGCCAGCAGTCTGGTAGAAATCTCCTATGAACAGTAC. Translation: CASSLVEISYEQY. The whole CDR3 protein reads CASSLVEISYEQYF.

For this clone: Any gene name here is a mouse gene name. The read terminates 1 residue before the CDR3 end, so the remaining end is supplied by the germline J gene. The J gene is TRBJ2-5, the V gene TRBV26; 9 bases are a match to TRBD1. This CDR3 has 13 amino acids. The V and J ends lost 6 bases and 7 bases, in that order; junction bases with no gene match: 5. Germline V gene sequence: CDR1 KGHPV, CDR2 FQNQEV (reference sequence). The part of the CDR3 DNA that was read is TGTGCCAGCAGCCGGGGACAGGGTCACACCCAGTAC. It yields the protein CASSRGQGHTQY. The complete CDR3 protein is CASSRGQGHTQYF.

This clone has more than one count but fewer than ten. Mouse names are used for the genes. The CDR3 extends 1 residue past the end of the read, so its final part is completed from the germline J gene. The chain is built from TRBV16 and TRBJ2-2; D call uncertain. This CDR3 spans 13 amino acids. With 0 bases removed from V and 6 bases from J, the gap between germline ends came to 5 bases. CDR1 is SGHSA and CDR2 is FRNQAP in the germline V gene. CDR3 bases read: TGTGCAAGCAGCTTAGACAGACCCGGGCAGCTCTAC. Its translation is CASSLDRPGQLY. The complete CDR3 protein is CASSLDRPGQLYF.

This clone appeared a few times. Gene names are the mouse ones. The read stops 1 residue short of the end of the CDR3; the missing end is completed from the germline J gene. This chain joins TRBV26 and TRBJ1-1; the D is unclear. V lost 0 bases to trimming and J lost 1 base, with 6 bases between them. The germline V gene encodes CDR1 KGHPV and CDR2 FQNQEV (reference sequence). CDR3 size: 14 residues. The covered CDR3 bases are TGTGCCAGCAGTCTGTCGGCAGTAAACACAGAAGTCTTC. It yields the protein CASSLSAVNTEVF. The full CDR3 reads CASSLSAVNTEVFF.

With regard to this clone: The gene names here belong to mouse. The CDR3 end falls 1 residue outside the read, so it is completed with the germline J gene. The V call is TRBV5, the J call TRBJ1-1; D ambiguous. Looked up from germline, CDR1 is LGHNA and CDR2 is YNLKQL (reference sequence). Trimming left V 4 bases short and J 0 bases short, with 6 bases between. CDR3 length: 13 amino acids. The sequenced CDR3 bases are TGTGCCAGCAGCCCCGGTTCAAACACAGAAGTCTTC. It specifies CASSPGSNTEVF. The whole CDR3 is CASSPGSNTEVFF.

This clone came up a few times. Mouse names are used for the genes. Read data end 1 residue before the CDR3 end; the end is taken from the germline J gene. The V gene is TRBV31, the J gene TRBJ2-1, with 9 bases fitting TRBD2. The CDR3 is made up of 14 amino acids. Germline CDR1 GKSSPN, CDR2 SITVG. The V gene end was trimmed by 0 bases and the J gene end by 5 bases; junction bases not matched to a gene: 2. Partial CDR3 DNA: TGTGCCTGGAGTCTCTGGGGGGGGGATGCTGAGCAGTTC. Its translation is CAWSLWGGDAEQF. The entire CDR3 protein is CAWSLWGGDAEQFF.

This clone was detected only a few times. Mouse germline and gene names are used. The read finishes 1 residue shy of the CDR3 end, and the germline J gene is used to complete it. The V gene is TRBV13-2, the J gene TRBJ2-5, with TRBD1 as a possible D gene (5 bases). The CDR3 sequence is 14 residues long. Germline CDR1 reads NNHNN; CDR2 reads SYGAGS (reference sequence). V lost 1 base and J 0 bases, leaving 6 bases between the germline ends. CDR3 protein: CASGDRGNQDTQYF. CDR3 DNA (partial): TGTGCCAGCGGTGATAGGGGTAACCAAGACACCCAGTAC.